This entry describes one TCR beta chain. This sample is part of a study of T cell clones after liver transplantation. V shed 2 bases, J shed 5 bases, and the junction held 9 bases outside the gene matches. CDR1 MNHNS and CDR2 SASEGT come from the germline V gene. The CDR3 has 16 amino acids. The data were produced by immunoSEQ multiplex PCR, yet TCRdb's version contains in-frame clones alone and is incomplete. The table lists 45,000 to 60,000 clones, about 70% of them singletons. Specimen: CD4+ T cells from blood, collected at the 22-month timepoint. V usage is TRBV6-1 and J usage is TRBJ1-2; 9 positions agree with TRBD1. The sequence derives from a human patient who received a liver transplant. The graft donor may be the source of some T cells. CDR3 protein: CASSEMQGQGVYGYTF. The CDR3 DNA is TGTGCCAGCAGTGAAATGCAGGGACAGGGCGTTTATGGCTACACCTTC.